One T cell receptor beta chain is described in this entry. The data originate from a study of blood T cell repertoires in COVID-19. Turning to the study itself: Samples came from the United States, Italy and Spain, spanning acute and convalescent COVID-19. From T cells, B-cell-depleted T cells, or PBMCs came the material, which was cDNA or gDNA.

Per the original methods: Nucleated cell number was recorded as an estimate derived from reference gene primer amplification. Clones were sequenced by immunoSEQ multiplex PCR, and TCRdb holds only the in-frame ones, with some missing. The D gene and trimming were derived from the DNA, and the V and J assignments and clone size from that table. This sample has about 230,000 clones; roughly 81% occur once, and the top ten carry around 0.96%. The origin of this receptor is a man aged 40-50 years with acute or convalescent COVID-19. Sequences were obtained from peripheral blood.

Here the CDR3 DNA reads TGTGCCAGCAGTGAAGATTTGGGAGGTTATGAAAAACTGTTTTTT. The encoded protein is CASSEDLGGYEKLFF. The chain joins TRBV25-1 to TRBJ1-4, with unresolved D. The CDR3 loop spans 15 amino acids. The germline V and J ends were trimmed by 2 bases and 6 bases, with 13 bases remaining between them. The germline CDR1 and CDR2 sequences are MGHDK and SYGVNS.